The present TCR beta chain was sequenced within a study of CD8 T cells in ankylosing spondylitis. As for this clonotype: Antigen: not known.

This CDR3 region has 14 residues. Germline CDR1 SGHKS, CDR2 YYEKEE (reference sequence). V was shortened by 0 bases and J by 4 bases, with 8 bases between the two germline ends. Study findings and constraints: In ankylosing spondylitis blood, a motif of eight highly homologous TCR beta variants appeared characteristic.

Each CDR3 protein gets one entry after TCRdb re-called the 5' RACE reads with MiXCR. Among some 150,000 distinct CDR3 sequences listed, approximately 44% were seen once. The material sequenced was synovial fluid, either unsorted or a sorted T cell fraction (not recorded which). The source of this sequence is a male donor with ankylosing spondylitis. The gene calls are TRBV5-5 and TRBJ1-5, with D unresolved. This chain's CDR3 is CASSLEPRNQPQHF. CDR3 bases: TGTGCCAGCAGCTTGGAACCGAGAAATCAGCCCCAGCATTTT.